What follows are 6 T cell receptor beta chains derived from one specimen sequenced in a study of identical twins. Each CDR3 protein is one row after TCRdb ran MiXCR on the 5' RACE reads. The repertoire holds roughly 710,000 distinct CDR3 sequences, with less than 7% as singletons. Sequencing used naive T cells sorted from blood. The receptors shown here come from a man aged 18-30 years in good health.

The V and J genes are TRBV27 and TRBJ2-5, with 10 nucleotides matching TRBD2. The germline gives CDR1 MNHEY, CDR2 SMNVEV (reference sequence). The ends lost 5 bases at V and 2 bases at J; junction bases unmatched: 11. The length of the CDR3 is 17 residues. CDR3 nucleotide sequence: TGTGCCAGCAGTCCTGAGCGGGAGGGTCCCCATCAAGAGACCCAGTACTTC. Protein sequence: CASSPEREGPHQETQYF.

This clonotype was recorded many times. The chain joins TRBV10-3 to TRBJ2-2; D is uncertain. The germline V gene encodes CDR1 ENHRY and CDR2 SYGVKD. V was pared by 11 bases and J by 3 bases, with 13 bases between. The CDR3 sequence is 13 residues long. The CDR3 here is CASHQEYTGELFF. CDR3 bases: TGTGCCTCCCATCAGGAATACACCGGGGAGCTGTTTTTT.

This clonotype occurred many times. In nucleotides, the CDR3 is TGCGCCAGCAGCACCCGGGAGTACAATGAGCAGTTCTTC. This gives the protein CASSTREYNEQFF. The chain has TRBV5-1 and TRBJ2-1; possibly TRBD2 for D (6 bases). In germline, CDR1 is SGHRS, CDR2 YFSETQ. Deletions cut 4 bases from V and 4 bases from J, with 9 bases between. CDR3 length: 13 amino acids.

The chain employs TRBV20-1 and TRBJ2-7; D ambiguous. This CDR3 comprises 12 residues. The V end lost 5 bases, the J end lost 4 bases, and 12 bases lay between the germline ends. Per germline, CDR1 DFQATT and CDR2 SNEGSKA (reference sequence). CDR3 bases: TGCAGTGCTGTTAGGACCGAGTACGAGCAGTACTTC. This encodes CSAVRTEYEQYF.

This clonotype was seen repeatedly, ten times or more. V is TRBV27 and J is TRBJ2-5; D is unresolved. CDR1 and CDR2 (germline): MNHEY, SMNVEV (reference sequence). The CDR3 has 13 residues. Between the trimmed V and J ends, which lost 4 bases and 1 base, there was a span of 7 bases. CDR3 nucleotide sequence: TGTGCCAGCAGTTGGGCAGGCCAAGAGACCCAGTACTTC. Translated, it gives CASSWAGQETQYF.

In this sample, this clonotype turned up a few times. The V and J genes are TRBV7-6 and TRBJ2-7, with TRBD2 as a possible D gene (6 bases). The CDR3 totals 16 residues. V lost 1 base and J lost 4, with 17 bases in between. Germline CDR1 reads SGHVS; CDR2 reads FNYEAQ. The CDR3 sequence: CASSLGGGRELYEQYF. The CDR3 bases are TGTGCCAGCAGCTTAGGTGGTGGGCGGGAACTTTACGAGCAGTACTTC.